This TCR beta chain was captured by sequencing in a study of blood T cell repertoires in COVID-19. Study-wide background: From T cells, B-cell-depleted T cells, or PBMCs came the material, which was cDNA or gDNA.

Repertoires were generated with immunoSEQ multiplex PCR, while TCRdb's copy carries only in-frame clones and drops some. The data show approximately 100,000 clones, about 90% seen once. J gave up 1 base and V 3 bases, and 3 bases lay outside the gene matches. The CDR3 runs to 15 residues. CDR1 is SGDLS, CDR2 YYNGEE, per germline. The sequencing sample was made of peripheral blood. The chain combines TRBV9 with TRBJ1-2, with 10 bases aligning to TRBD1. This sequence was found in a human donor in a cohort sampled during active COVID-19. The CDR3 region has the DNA TGTGCCAGCAGCGGACAGGGGGCTCTTAACTATGGCTACACCTTC. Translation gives CASSGQGALNYGYTF.